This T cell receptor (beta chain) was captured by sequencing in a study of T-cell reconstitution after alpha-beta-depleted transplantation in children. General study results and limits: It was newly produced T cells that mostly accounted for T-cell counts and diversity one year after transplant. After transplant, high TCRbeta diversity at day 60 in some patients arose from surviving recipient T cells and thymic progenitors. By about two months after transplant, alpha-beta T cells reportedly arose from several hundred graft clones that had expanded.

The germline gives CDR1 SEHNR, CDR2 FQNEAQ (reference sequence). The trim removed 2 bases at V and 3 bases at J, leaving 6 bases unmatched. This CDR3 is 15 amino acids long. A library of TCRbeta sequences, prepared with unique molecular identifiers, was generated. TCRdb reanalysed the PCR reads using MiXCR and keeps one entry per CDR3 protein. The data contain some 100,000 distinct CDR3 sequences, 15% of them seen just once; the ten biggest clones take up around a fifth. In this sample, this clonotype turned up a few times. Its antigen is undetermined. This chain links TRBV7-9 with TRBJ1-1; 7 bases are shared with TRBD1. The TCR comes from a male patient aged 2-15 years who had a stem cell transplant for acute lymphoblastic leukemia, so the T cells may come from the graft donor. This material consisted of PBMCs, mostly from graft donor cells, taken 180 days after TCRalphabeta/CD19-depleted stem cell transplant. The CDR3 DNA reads TGTGCCAGCAGCTTATCGGCAGGGGGGCACACTGAAGCTTTCTTT. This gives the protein CASSLSAGGHTEAFF.